The T cell receptor beta chain described here comes from a study of preoperative IRX-2 immunotherapy in early breast cancer (dated 2019 in TCRdb). Details on this clone: The antigen it binds to is not known. No per-base quality is available; no much larger clone lies one base away.

From V the trimming removes 0 bases and from J it removes 2 bases, while the gene matches leave 9 bases of the junction unaccounted for. CDR1 GTSNPN and CDR2 SVGIG are derived from the germline V gene (reference sequence). From cysteine to phenylalanine, the CDR3 is 17 amino acids long. Only the CDR3 DNA stays, 51 bases, in frame from base 1. To prepare the library, the immunoSEQ multiplex PCR assay was applied. TCRdb took this table from immuneACCESS and kept in-frame rearrangements with V and J called. Such tables lack part of the clones; where checked against another copy, unresolved V genes explain under half of the gap, and the rest is unexplained. The sample data list 800 to 850 clones, and 65% to 75% of these were observed just once. The ten top clones hold about 9.5% of the sample. In the paper's terms, the treatment or condition label means: preoperative locoregional IRX-2 cytokine immunotherapy. The samples were obtained from a phase Ib study that tested preoperative, locoregional IRX-2 cytokine immunotherapy designed to prime immune responses. Patients with early-stage breast cancer who were given IRX-2 before surgery served as donors.

The V and J segments used are TRBV30 and TRBJ1-1; 10 bases in between match TRBD1. This material consisted of tumor tissue, taken after IRX-2 immunotherapy. The clonotype originates from a human donor with breast cancer. The DNA reads TGTGCCTGGAGTGTAGTGGACAGGGGGATATCCAACACTGAAGCTTTCTTT. This codes for CAWSVVDRGISNTEAFF.